These T cell receptor beta chains were read from a single sample in a study of T cell changes during pregnancy in multiple sclerosis. Here immunoSEQ multiplex PCR was the method, and the copy in TCRdb shows in-frame clones only, minus some. The table shows 35,000 to 45,000 clones, with 70% to 90% occurring only once. The source material was CD4+ T cells from peripheral blood mononuclear cells, sampled after pregnancy. These receptor sequences come from a female donor with multiple sclerosis, enrolled in a pregnancy study. Each CDR3 is given with its conserved first and last residue. A D gene is named only where the DNA matches it firmly. Some rows have no size entry. The others give once, few or many, or a class for an expanded clone.

clone_size j_call d_call v_call cdr3_aa cdr3_nt
few TRBJ1-2 NA TRBV28 CASTRQEFYTF TGTGCCAGCACGCGACAGGAGTTCTACACCTTC
NA TRBJ1-2 TRBD1 TRBV28 CASSSTGAAHGYTF TGTGCCAGCAGTTCGACAGGGGCCGCCCATGGCTACACCTTC
NA TRBJ2-5 TRBD1 TRBV6-1 CASSEAGTGVETQYF TGTGCCAGCAGTGAAGCTGGGACAGGGGTAGAGACCCAGTACTTC
NA TRBJ2-1 NA TRBV25-1 CASTRSPGGLYNEQFF TGTGCCAGCACCCGATCCCCGGGGGGCCTCTACAATGAGCAGTTCTTC
NA TRBJ2-1 TRBD2 TRBV14 CASSPLADSYNEQFF TGTGCCAGCAGCCCGCTAGCGGACTCCTACAATGAGCAGTTCTTC
NA TRBJ2-5 NA TRBV27 CASSSQWTQYF TGTGCCAGCAGTTCCCAGTGGACCCAGTACTTC
NA TRBJ2-3 NA TRBV6-5 CASRRGSTDTQYF TGTGCCAGCAGGCGAGGAAGCACAGATACGCAGTATTTT
NA TRBJ2-5 NA TRBV5-1 CASSLAETQYF TGCGCCAGCAGCTTGGCGGAGACCCAGTACTTC
NA TRBJ1-2 NA TRBV6-6 CASSPGSYGYTF TGTGCCAGCAGTCCCGGGAGCTATGGCTACACCTTC
NA TRBJ2-7 TRBD1 TRBV7-6 CASSLGPGQGGFYEQYF TGTGCCAGCAGCTTGGGCCCAGGACAGGGTGGCTTCTACGAGCAGTACTTC
NA TRBJ2-1 NA TRBV7-2 CASSLAGYGGNEQFF TGTGCCAGCAGCTTAGCCGGGTATGGAGGCAATGAGCAGTTCTTC
NA TRBJ2-2 TRBD2 TRBV28 CASSSLSGATPGELFF TGTGCCAGCAGTTCCCTAAGCGGGGCTACGCCCGGGGAGCTGTTTTTT
once TRBJ2-2 TRBD2 TRBV11-3 CASSLEGGTRHTGELFF TGTGCCAGCAGCTTAGAAGGCGGGACTAGGCACACCGGGGAGCTGTTTTTT
NA TRBJ1-2 TRBD1 TRBV4-1 CASSQEQGIYGYTF TGCGCCAGCAGCCAAGAACAGGGGATCTATGGCTACACCTTC
NA TRBJ1-1 NA TRBV6-5 CASSYSLQGQEAFF TGTGCCAGCAGTTATTCTCTGCAGGGCCAAGAAGCTTTCTTT
NA TRBJ2-5 NA TRBV18 CASSPFNGQETQYF TGTGCCAGCTCACCATTCAACGGCCAAGAGACCCAGTACTTC
NA TRBJ1-4 NA TRBV11-2 CASSLRTEELFF TGTGCCAGCAGCCTTCGGACAGAAGAACTGTTTTTT
NA TRBJ2-7 TRBD1 TRBV5-1 CASSLQGADEQYF TGCGCCAGCAGCTTGCAGGGGGCCGACGAGCAGTACTTC
NA TRBJ2-7 NA TRBV6-6 CASNRDYEQYF TGTGCCAGCAACCGGGACTACGAGCAGTACTTC
NA TRBJ1-2 TRBD1 TRBV5-1 CASNPGQGDYGYTF TGCGCCAGCAATCCGGGACAGGGGGATTATGGCTACACCTTC
NA TRBJ1-1 NA TRBV7-2 CASSLDSYTEAFF TGTGCCAGCAGCTTAGACAGCTACACTGAAGCTTTCTTT
NA TRBJ1-5 TRBD1 TRBV5-6 CASSLGGRGSRQHF TGTGCCAGCAGCTTGGGGGGCAGGGGGTCGCGCCAGCATTTT
few TRBJ1-5 NA TRBV5-1 CASSWAPDQPQHF TGCGCCAGCAGCTGGGCCCCGGATCAGCCCCAGCATTTT
NA TRBJ2-5 TRBD1 TRBV5-5 CATTPAGTGETQYF TGTGCCACCACACCCGCCGGGACAGGAGAGACCCAGTACTTC
NA TRBJ2-1 NA TRBV12-5 CASGLVPDGQTFRNEQFF TGTGCTAGTGGTTTGGTACCTGACGGACAGACTTTTCGGAATGAGCAGTTCTTC
NA TRBJ2-2 TRBD1 TRBV15 CATSENRGYTGELFF TGTGCCACCAGCGAAAACAGGGGTTACACCGGGGAGCTGTTTTTT
NA TRBJ1-1 TRBD1 TRBV6-5 CASSPSDRGNTEAFF TGTGCCAGCAGTCCCTCCGACAGGGGGAACACTGAAGCTTTCTTT
NA TRBJ2-3 TRBD1 TRBV14 CASSLREGGLRSDTQYF TGTGCCAGCAGCCTTCGTGAAGGGGGCTTAAGGTCAGATACGCAGTATTTT
NA TRBJ2-5 TRBD2 TRBV5-1 CASSPPSGGGETQYF TGCGCCAGCAGCCCCCCTAGCGGGGGAGGAGAGACCCAGTACTTC
NA TRBJ1-1 NA TRBV21-1 CASSNTGQGCMNTEAFF TGTGCCAGCAGCAATACGGGACAGGGGTGTATGAACACTGAAGCTTTCTTT
NA TRBJ2-5 TRBD1 TRBV5-4 CASSLWAGTGTYETQYF TGTGCCAGCAGCTTGTGGGCCGGGACAGGGACGTATGAGACCCAGTACTTC
NA TRBJ1-1 NA TRBV29-1 CSVRGGWGMNTEAFF TGCAGCGTTAGGGGGGGGTGGGGGATGAACACTGAAGCTTTCTTT
NA TRBJ1-5 NA TRBV7-9 CASSPGQQPQHF TGTGCCAGCTCCCCGGGACAACAGCCCCAGCATTTT
NA TRBJ2-1 NA TRBV19 CASSIGTYNEQFF TGTGCCAGTAGTATAGGGACTTACAATGAGCAGTTCTTC
NA TRBJ1-1 NA TRBV9 CASRTDDGEITEAFF TGTGCCAGCAGAACAGACGACGGGGAGATAACTGAAGCTTTCTTT
NA TRBJ1-5 NA TRBV18 CASSPYGDSGNQPQHF TGTGCCAGCTCACCTTATGGGGACTCGGGCAATCAGCCCCAGCATTTT
NA TRBJ2-5 NA TRBV5-6 CASSLGALETQYF TGTGCCAGCAGCCTGGGGGCGCTGGAGACCCAGTACTTC